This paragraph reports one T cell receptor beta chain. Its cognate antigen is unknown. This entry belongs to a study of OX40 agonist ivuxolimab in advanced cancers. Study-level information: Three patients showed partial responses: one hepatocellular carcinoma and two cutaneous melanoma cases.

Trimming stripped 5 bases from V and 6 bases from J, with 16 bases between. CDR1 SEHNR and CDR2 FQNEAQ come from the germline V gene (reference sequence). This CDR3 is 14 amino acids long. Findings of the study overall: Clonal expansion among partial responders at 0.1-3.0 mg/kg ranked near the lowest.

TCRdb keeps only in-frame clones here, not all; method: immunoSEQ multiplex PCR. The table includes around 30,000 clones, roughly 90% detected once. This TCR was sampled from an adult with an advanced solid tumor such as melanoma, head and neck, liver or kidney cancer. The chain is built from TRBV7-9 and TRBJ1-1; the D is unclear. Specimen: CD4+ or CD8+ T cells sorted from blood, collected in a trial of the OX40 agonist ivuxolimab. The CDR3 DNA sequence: TGTGCCAGCAGCCTTACGGACGGTGTGGCTGAAGCTTTCTTT. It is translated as CASSLTDGVAEAFF. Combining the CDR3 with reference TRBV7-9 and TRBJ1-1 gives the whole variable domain DTGVSQNPRHKITKRGQNVTFRCDPISEHNRLYWYRQTLGQGPEFLTYFQNEAQLEKSRLLSDRFSAERPKGSFSTLEIQRTEQGDSAMYLCASSLTDGVAEAFFGQGTRLTVV.